This T cell receptor (beta chain) was captured by sequencing in a study of cytomegalovirus exposure and HLA in healthy donors. Study results and caveats: According to a later analysis, most TCR beta chains associated with CMV appeared HLA-restricted.

The PCR used 60 Vbeta and 13 Jbeta primers. Sequencing was performed with immunoSEQ multiplex PCR; in TCRdb, only in-frame clones are kept and a portion is missing. The profile shows 90,000 to 150,000 clones, about 83% of them singletons. Germline-derived CDR1 and CDR2 are MGHRA and YSYEKL. J was trimmed by 11 bases and V by 3 bases; bases with no gene match: 14. This CDR3 spans 15 amino acids. As for this clone: The antigen is unknown. Other nucleotide sequences from this sample produce the same CDR3.

The genes are TRBV4-1 and TRBJ1-2; 8 bases line up with TRBD1. The TCR was taken from a female donor in good health and CMV-seronegative. Sequencing was performed on PBMCs. The DNA of the CDR3 is TGCGCCAGCAGCCACCTCAACGGACAGGGAGAAAGGTACACCTTC. This codes for CASSHLNGQGERYTF.